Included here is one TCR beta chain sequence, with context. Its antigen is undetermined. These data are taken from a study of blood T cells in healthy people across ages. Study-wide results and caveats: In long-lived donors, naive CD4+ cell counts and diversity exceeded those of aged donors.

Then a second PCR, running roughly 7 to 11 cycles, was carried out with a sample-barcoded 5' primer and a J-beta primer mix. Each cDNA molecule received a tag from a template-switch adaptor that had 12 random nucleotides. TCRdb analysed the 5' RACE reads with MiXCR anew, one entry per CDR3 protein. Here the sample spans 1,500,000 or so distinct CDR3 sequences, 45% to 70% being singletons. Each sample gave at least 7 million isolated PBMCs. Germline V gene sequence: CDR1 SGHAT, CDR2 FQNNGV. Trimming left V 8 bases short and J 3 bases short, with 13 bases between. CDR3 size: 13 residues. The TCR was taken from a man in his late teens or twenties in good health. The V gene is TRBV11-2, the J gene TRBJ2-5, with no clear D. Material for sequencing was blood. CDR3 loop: CASEFGREETQYF. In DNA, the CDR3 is TGTGCCAGCGAGTTTGGCAGAGAAGAGACCCAGTACTTC. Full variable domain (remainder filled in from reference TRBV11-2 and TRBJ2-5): EAGVAQSPRYKIIEKRQSVAFWCNPISGHATLYWYQQILGQGPKLLIQFQNNGVVDDSQLPKDRFSAERLKGVDSTLKIQPAKLEDSAVYLCASEFGREETQYFGPGTRLLVL.